The 21 T cell receptor beta chains below were found in one sample sequenced in a study of blood T cell repertoires in COVID-19. Profiling relied on immunoSEQ multiplex PCR, and the TCRdb table lists in-frame clones only, not all of them. The sample shows hundreds of thousands of clones, more than 70% of them seen only once. What was sequenced was PBMCs or T cells enriched from blood (not recorded which). Receptor source: a woman in her forties with acute COVID-19.

The chain employs TRBV11-2 and TRBJ1-1; 7 bases agree with TRBD1. Germline CDR1 SGHAT, CDR2 FQNNGV. The junction had 8 bases not matched to a gene; V was cut back by 7 bases and J by 3 bases. The CDR3 contains 14 residues. CDR3: CASKRQGLDTEAFF. Written as DNA, the CDR3 is TGTGCCAGCAAAAGACAGGGTCTTGACACTGAAGCTTTCTTT. The full variable domain, in which reference TRBV11-2 and TRBJ1-1 provide the parts outside the CDR3, is EAGVAQSPRYKIIEKRQSVAFWCNPISGHATLYWYQQILGQGPKLLIQFQNNGVVDDSQLPKDRFSAERLKGVDSTLKIQPAKLEDSAVYLCASKRQGLDTEAFFGQGTRLTVV.

V usage is TRBV5-1 and J usage is TRBJ2-3, with 7 bases lining up with TRBD2. Germline lookup yields CDR1 SGHRS and CDR2 YFSETQ. V dropped 3 bases and J dropped 1; count of bases not matched to a gene: 8. This CDR3 region has 16 residues. In DNA form, the CDR3 reads TGCGCCAGCAGCTCCGGCGGGGGACCTGGCACAGATACGCAGTATTTT. Translating it yields CASSSGGGPGTDTQYF.

The sample holds one count of this clone. The chain carries TRBV6-5 and TRBJ2-7, with D hard to call. V lost 2 bases and J 3 bases, leaving 14 bases between the germline ends. CDR3 size: 15 residues. Germline V gene data show CDR1 as MNHEY and CDR2 as SVGAGI. CDR3 in amino acids: CASSYASRLHYEQYF. CDR3 coding DNA: TGTGCCAGCAGTTACGCATCGCGACTCCACTACGAGCAGTACTTC.

The J gene is TRBJ2-1, the V gene TRBV9; 8 bases are shared with TRBD1. Trimming removed 4 bases from V and 5 bases from J; junction bases left unmatched: 5. Germline V gene sequence: CDR1 SGDLS, CDR2 YYNGEE. The CDR3 runs to 14 residues. The CDR3 here is CASSPGQGNNEQFF. The CDR3 DNA is TGTGCCAGCAGCCCTGGACAGGGCAACAATGAGCAGTTCTTC.

The chain couples TRBV15 to TRBJ2-6, with D possibly being TRBD1 (5 bases). The CDR3 spans 15 residues. V shed 5 bases and J shed 1 base, with 9 bases lying between them. The germline V gene has CDR1 LNHNV and CDR2 YYDKDF (reference sequence). The CDR3 loop reads CATSLDNSGANVLTF. DNA of the CDR3: TGTGCCACCAGCCTGGACAATTCTGGGGCCAACGTCCTGACTTTC.

The V and J genes are TRBV21-1 and TRBJ2-7; the table's D gene call, TRBD2, was not cross checked with the DNA. TRBV21-1 is labeled a pseudogene. The CDR3 spans 18 residues. The CDR3 sequence is CASSKIRGLAGVYCEQYV. The CDR3 coding sequence is TGTGCCAGCAGCAAAATTCGGGGACTAGCGGGAGTATATTGCGAGCAGTACGTC.

This chain joins TRBV10-3 and TRBJ2-5; D gene unclear. The CDR3 covers 15 residues. Germline V CDR1 and CDR2: ENHRY, SYGVKD. The V end lost 3 bases, the J end lost 2 bases, and 13 bases lay between the germline ends. The CDR3 bases are TGTGCCATCAGTGACGCGGTCGCGGATCAAGAGACCCAGTACTTC. It yields the protein CAISDAVADQETQYF.

The chain combines TRBV6-5 with TRBJ1-5, with a possible D match to TRBD1 (5 bases). V lost 0 bases, J lost 3 bases, and 9 bases lay in between. The CDR3 loop spans 15 amino acids. CDR1 is MNHEY, CDR2 SVGAGI, per germline. Here the CDR3 DNA reads TGTGCCAGCAGTTACTCACGACAGCTCAATCAGCCCCAGCATTTT. Protein: CASSYSRQLNQPQHF.

The V and J genes are TRBV21-1 and TRBJ1-2. TRBV21-1 is termed a pseudogene. The CDR3 is made up of 14 amino acids. DNA of the CDR3: TGTGCCAGCAGCACTCCGACGGGAAACTATGGCTACACCTTC. Its protein is CASSTPTGNYGYTF.

J is TRBJ1-1 and V is TRBV28, with D tentatively TRBD1 (6 bases). This CDR3 is built from 18 residues. Trimming removed 4 bases from V and 0 bases from J, with 21 bases in between. CDR1 is MDHEN and CDR2 is SYDVKM in the germline V gene. The CDR3 sequence is CASSSNYRTDLMNTEAFF. Written as DNA, the CDR3 is TGTGCCAGCAGTTCCAACTACAGGACAGACCTAATGAACACTGAAGCTTTCTTT.

V is TRBV24-1 and J is TRBJ2-7, with 8 bases lining up with TRBD1. The germline V gene encodes CDR1 KGHDR and CDR2 SFDVKD. Trimming cost V 4 bases and J 1 base; bases outside gene matches: 8. CDR3 size: 16 residues. CDR3 in amino acids: CATSESDRDRSYEQYV. As DNA, the CDR3 is TGTGCCACCAGTGAGTCCGACCGGGACAGGTCCTACGAGCAGTACGTC.

This clone was detected many times. This chain uses TRBV4-3 with TRBJ1-2; D possibly corresponds to TRBD1 (5 bases). The CDR3 contains 17 residues. V lost 1 base and J 0 bases, leaving 15 bases between the germline ends. Germline-derived CDR1 and CDR2 are LGHNA and YSLEER. CDR3 nucleotide sequence: TGCGCCAGCAGCCAAGTGGGGGGGTTTCTAGCTAACTATGGCTACACCTTC. Its protein product is CASSQVGGFLANYGYTF.

The chain couples TRBV24-1 to TRBJ1-2; D gene uncertain. CDR1 and CDR2 from the germline V gene are KGHDR and SFDVKD. With 3 bases removed from V and 5 bases from J, the gap between germline ends came to 15 bases. The CDR3 extends over 15 amino acids. CDR3 sequence reads: CATSDGSLGRYGYTF. The CDR3, as DNA: TGTGCCACCAGTGATGGTTCTCTGGGGAGATATGGCTACACCTTC.

This clone was counted a few times. The rearrangement joins TRBV5-1 to TRBJ1-6, with 10 bases identical to TRBD1. Germline lookup yields CDR1 SGHRS and CDR2 YFSETQ. Trimming at V came to 4 bases and at J to 7 bases, leaving 5 bases not matched to a gene. This CDR3 has 15 amino acids. This CDR3 is CASSMGQGWNSPLHF. CDR3 in DNA: TGCGCCAGCAGCATGGGACAGGGGTGGAATTCACCCCTCCACTTT. Combining the CDR3 with reference TRBV5-1 and TRBJ1-6 gives the whole variable domain KAGVTQTPRYLIKTRGQQVTLSCSPISGHRSVSWYQQTPGQGLQFLFEYFSETQRNKGNFPGRFSGRQFSNSRSEMNVSTLELGDSALYLCASSMGQGWNSPLHFGNGTRLTVT.

This chain joins TRBV6-1 and TRBJ2-1, with 7 nucleotides matching TRBD2. V gave up 2 bases and J gave up 6 bases; unmatched junction bases: 7. This CDR3 has 15 residues. CDR1 is MNHNS, CDR2 SASEGT, per germline. CDR3 amino acids: CASSERWEGGNEQFF. The CDR3, as DNA: TGTGCCAGCAGTGAAAGGTGGGAGGGCGGCAATGAGCAGTTCTTC.

The chain uses TRBV6-1 and TRBJ2-5; 12 bases are shared with TRBD2. The CDR3 is 17 amino acids. The J segment lost 6 bases and the V segment lost 4 bases, leaving 12 bases of the junction unmatched. Germline loops: CDR1 MNHNS, CDR2 SASEGT. The CDR3 coding sequence is TGTGCCAGCAGTGGCGGACTAGCGGGGAAGGGTGGGAAGACCCAGTACTTC. Translation gives CASSGGLAGKGGKTQYF.

This clone appeared a few times. The chain employs TRBV7-8 and TRBJ2-2; 8 nucleotides match TRBD2. The CDR3 contains 16 residues. The J segment lost 3 bases and the V segment lost 1 base, leaving 4 bases of the junction unmatched. Germline CDR1 and CDR2: SGHVS and FQNEAQ. The CDR3 coding sequence is TGTGCCAGCAGCTTAGGGGGACTAGGGGACACCGGGGAGCTGTTTTTT. Translating gives CASSLGGLGDTGELFF.

This sequence joins TRBV28 and TRBJ1-4, with 7 bases fitting TRBD1. This CDR3 contains 14 residues. The junction had 5 bases not matched to a gene; V was cut back by 5 bases and J by 5 bases. Per the germline V gene, CDR1 is MDHEN and CDR2 is SYDVKM. The CDR3: CASSAGQSNEKLFF. In DNA form, the CDR3 reads TGTGCCAGCAGTGCGGGACAGAGCAATGAAAAACTGTTTTTT. Full variable domain (rest looked up from reference TRBV28 and TRBJ1-4): DVKVTQSSRYLVKRTGEKVFLECVQDMDHENMFWYRQDPGLGLRLIYFSYDVKMKEKGDIPEGYSVSREKKERFSLILESASTNQTSMYLCASSAGQSNEKLFFGSGTQLSVL.

The chain recombines TRBV27 with TRBJ2-5; D is uncertain. V gave up 5 bases and J gave up 4 bases, with 8 bases separating them. Germline assignment: CDR1 MNHEY and CDR2 SMNVEV (reference sequence). This CDR3 region has 12 residues. The CDR3 sequence is CASSPLGETQYF. In DNA, the CDR3 is TGTGCCAGCAGTCCACTTGGAGAGACCCAGTACTTC.

A note on this clone: The junction departs from germline at one end; a sequencing error may be responsible. CDR3: CASSSTRDRPTF. DNA for the CDR3: TGTGCCAGCAGCTCTACGCGGGACAGGCCCACATTC. This sequence joins TRBV7-9 and TRBJ1-2; 8 positions agree with TRBD1. Germline-derived CDR1 and CDR2 are SEHNR and FQNEAQ (reference sequence). The CDR3 has 12 amino acids.

This clone came up a few times. The gene calls are TRBV6-1 and TRBJ1-2; D is undetermined. The germline V gene encodes CDR1 MNHNS and CDR2 SASEGT. V was shortened by 0 bases and J by 6 bases, with 11 bases between the two germline ends. The CDR3 is 14 amino acids. The CDR3 reads CASSEAPGSNGYTF. The CDR3 DNA reads as TGTGCCAGCAGTGAAGCTCCGGGATCTAATGGCTACACCTTC.